These T cell receptor beta chains were read from a single sample in a study of tumor-infiltrating lymphocytes in primary liver carcinoma. TCRdb called the multiplex PCR reads again in MiXCR, with one record for every CDR3 protein. The data contain around 29,000 distinct CDR3 sequences, 71% of them singletons. The sequenced sample was liver tumor tissue from sampling region 3. Receptor source: a woman in her thirties with primary liver carcinoma and hepatitis B virus infection. Each CDR3 is given with its conserved first and last residue. A D gene is named only where the DNA matches it firmly. Size is stated for part of the rows, as once, few or many counts, or as a class when the clone is expanded.

clone_size j_call v_call d_call cdr3_length cdr3_nt cdr3_aa
- TRBJ2-7 TRBV5-4 - 15 TGTGCCAGCAGCTTGGCGACCGAGGCAGGCTACGAGCAGTACTTC CASSLATEAGYEQYF
- TRBJ1-2 TRBV11-2 - 15 TGTGTCAGCAGCTCAGATGGGATGGCAGGGAGAGGATACACCTTC CVSSSDGMAGRGYTF
- TRBJ2-5 TRBV5-4 TRBD1 16 TGTGCCAGCAGCCCCTGGACAGGGGATCTCGATGAGACCCAGTACTTC CASSPWTGDLDETQYF
- TRBJ2-5 TRBV12-3/TRBV12-4 - 15 TGTGCCAGCAGCACCTATCCCGAGAGCAAAGAGACCCAGAACTTC CASSTYPESKETQNF
many TRBJ2-1 TRBV10-3 - 16 TGTGCCATCAGTGAGTCGATGAGCGGATCCTACAATGAACAGTTCTTC CAISESMSGSYNEQFF
few TRBJ1-1 TRBV11-2 - 11 TGTGTCAGCAGCCCCGGGACGGGAGCTTTCTTT CVSSPGTGAFF
- TRBJ2-1 TRBV6-5 TRBD2 16 TGTGCCAGCAGTCACCAGGGACTAGCGGGATACAGTGAGCAGTTCTTC CASSHQGLAGYSEQFF
- TRBJ2-3 TRBV5-4 - 17 TGTGCCAGCAGCGTAGACAGACACTCTCCACCCACATATACGCAGTATTTT CASSVDRHSPPTYTQYF
large TRBJ2-5 TRBV11-2 TRBD1 17 TGTGCCAGCAGCCCCCCTGGACAGGGAGTTGGGAAAGAGACCCAGTACTTC CASSPPGQGVGKETQYF
many TRBJ2-7 TRBV6-2/TRBV6-3 - 12 TGTGCCAGCAGTCTAACTAGATTCGAGCAGTACTTC CASSLTRFEQYF
many TRBJ2-7 TRBV6-1 - 11 TGTGCCAGCAGTGAATCTCGCGAGCAGTACTTC CASSESREQYF
- TRBJ1-3 TRBV6-2/TRBV6-3 - 15 TGTGTCAGCGGTTACTCGATCGGGTTTGGAAACACCATATATTTT CVSGYSIGFGNTIYF
- TRBJ2-7 TRBV6-5 - 15 TGTGCCACCAGTTACAAGGACAGCAGTTCCTACGAGCAGTATTTC CATSYKDSSSYEQYF
- TRBJ2-3 TRBV7-3 - 15 TGTGCCAGCAGCCCATATAAAGGCGGTATAGATACGCAGTATTTT CASSPYKGGIDTQYF
few TRBJ2-7 TRBV7-8 - 18 TGTGCCAGCAGCTCGGGTCGCGGTCGTACTATGAGCTCATACAAGCAGTATTTC CASSSGRGRTMSSYKQYF
many TRBJ2-7 TRBV13 - 15 TGTGCCAGCACTGGATTCGGACACAGCTCCTACAAGCAGTACTTC CASTGFGHSSYKQYF
many TRBJ1-1 TRBV7-3 - 13 TGTGCCAGCAGCCCCTATTTGAACACTGAAGCTTTCTTT CASSPYLNTEAFF
- TRBJ1-2 TRBV20-1 - 14 TGTAGTGCTAGAGATGACAGTCAAACTATTGGCTACTCCTTC CSARDDSQTIGYSF
- TRBJ2-7 TRBV24-1 - 12 TGTGCCACCGGGGGAAACGGGGACGGGCAGTACTTC CATGGNGDGQYF
- TRBJ2-1 TRBV11-2 TRBD2 16 TGTGTCAGCAGCACCTCCCTAGCGGGAGGATACAATGAGCAGTCCTTC CVSSTSLAGGYNEQSF
- TRBJ1-1 TRBV10-3 - 15 TGTACCATCAGCACCGGGACAACGCTGAACACCGAAGTTTTCTTT CTISTGTTLNTEVFF
once TRBJ1-2 TRBV4-2 - 14 - CARSPALANYGCTF
few TRBJ2-2 TRBV25-1 - 16 TGTGCCCTTCATGGCGCTTTGTCGCCTTACACCGGGGAGCTATTTTTC CALHGALSPYTGELFF
- TRBJ2-3 TRBV11-3 TRBD1 16 TGTGCCAGCAGCCCCCGACAGGGGTCAAACACAGATACACAGTATTTT CASSPRQGSNTDTQYF
- TRBJ1-3 TRBV6-5 - 15 TGTGCCAGCAGTCGATCAGGCGGGTCCCGAAACACCATATATTTT CASSRSGGSRNTIYF
many TRBJ2-4 TRBV7-9 - 16 TGTGCCAGCAGCCCCTTCTCGGGGGCGACCATAAACATTCAGTACTTC CASSPFSGATINIQYF
- TRBJ1-1 TRBV11-2 TRBD1 20 TGTGCCACCAGCGCTCGGGACAGGGGGTGCAAGAGGCGGAGTAACACTGAAGCTTTCTTT CATSARDRGCKRRSNTEAFF
once TRBJ1-1 TRBV6-5 - 13 TGTGCCAGCAGTTTGAACCCGTTCCCTGTAGCTTTCTTT CASSLNPFPVAFF
- TRBJ2-1 TRBV4-3 TRBD2 16 TGTGCCAACAGCCACGATTGGGACTACGCCTACAATGAGCAGTTCTTC CANSHDWDYAYNEQFF
- TRBJ1-6 TRBV11-2 - 15 TGTGCCAGCAGCTTTGATCCTGGGAGGAATTCACCCCTCCACTTT CASSFDPGRNSPLHF
medium-sized TRBJ2-6 TRBV6-6 - 15 TGTGCCAGCAGTTACGAACACTCTGGGGCCGACGTCCTGACTTTC CASSYEHSGADVLTF
- TRBJ1-5 TRBV11-2 - 13 TGTGTCAGCAGCTTAGGTCGGCATCAGCCCCAGCATTTT CVSSLGRHQPQHF
many TRBJ1-1 TRBV13 - 17 TGCGCCAGCAGCTTAGGAGGGTTTGGTATTGGGGGCACTGATGCTTTCTTT CASSLGGFGIGGTDAFF
- TRBJ2-7 TRBV4-3 TRBD2 18 TGCGCCAGCAGCGAAGCTGTGACGGGGGGTCGAATTAGCTACGAGCAGTACTTC CASSEAVTGGRISYEQYF
- TRBJ2-1 TRBV5-4 - 16 TGTGCCAGGAGCTTGGTCGGCCTAGTGTCCTACAATGAGCAGTCCTTC CARSLVGLVSYNEQSF
- TRBJ1-4 TRBV5-4 TRBD1 15 TGTGCCAGCAGCTTCAACAGGGGTCCTAATGAAAAACTGTTTTTT CASSFNRGPNEKLFF
- TRBJ2-1 TRBV7-8 TRBD2 14 TGTGCCAGCAGCGAGGGGACTAGCGGCAATGAGCAGTTCTTC CASSEGTSGNEQFF
- TRBJ2-3 TRBV11-2 TRBD2 15 TGTGCCAGCAGCTTCGGACTAGGACGCACAGATATTCAGTATTTT CASSFGLGRTDIQYF
few TRBJ2-5 TRBV24-1 - 13 TGTGCCACCAGTAATCCGGCGGGAGAGACCCAGTACTTC CATSNPAGETQYF
- TRBJ2-2 TRBV6-5 TRBD1 15 TGTGCCAGCAGTCTGCGGACAGGGTTCACAGGGGAGCCGTTTTTT CASSLRTGFTGEPFF
- TRBJ2-2 TRBV6-4 - 15 TGTGCCGGCAGTGACTCCGAGGGGGTCACCGGGAAGCTGTTCTTT CAGSDSEGVTGKLFF
once TRBJ1-2 TRBV14 - 15 TGTCCCAGCAACCAAGATATAGGAGGGGCCTATGGCTACACCTTC CPSNQDIGGAYGYTF
- TRBJ2-1 TRBV2 TRBD1 15 TGTGCCAGCAGTTGGGGACAGAGTGGAGGCAATGAGCAGTTCTTC CASSWGQSGGNEQFF
- TRBJ2-7 TRBV11-2 - 12 TGTGCCAGCAGCTTAGATCGTGGGGTTAAGTACTTC CASSLDRGVKYF
- TRBJ1-1 TRBV11-2 TRBD1 20 TGTGCCATCAGCGCTCGGGACAGGGGGCGCAAGAGGTGGAGCAACTCTGAAGCTTTCTTT CAISARDRGRKRWSNSEAFF
- TRBJ2-7 TRBV10-2 - 14 TGCGCTAGCAATGTACAAAGCGGGTCCTACGAGCAGTACTTC CASNVQSGSYEQYF
- TRBJ2-7 TRBV11-1 - 15 TGTGTCAGCAGCTGGGGCGGGACGAGGACCTACGAGCAGTGCTTC CVSSWGGTRTYEQCF
- TRBJ2-7 TRBV4-3 TRBD2 18 TGCGCCAGCAGCCATGCTGTGACGGGGGGTCACATTAGCTACGAGAAGTTCTTC CASSHAVTGGHISYEKFF
- TRBJ2-7 TRBV7-8 - 12 TGCGCCAGCAGCTTAGTGGCCTACAAGCAGTACTTC CASSLVAYKQYF